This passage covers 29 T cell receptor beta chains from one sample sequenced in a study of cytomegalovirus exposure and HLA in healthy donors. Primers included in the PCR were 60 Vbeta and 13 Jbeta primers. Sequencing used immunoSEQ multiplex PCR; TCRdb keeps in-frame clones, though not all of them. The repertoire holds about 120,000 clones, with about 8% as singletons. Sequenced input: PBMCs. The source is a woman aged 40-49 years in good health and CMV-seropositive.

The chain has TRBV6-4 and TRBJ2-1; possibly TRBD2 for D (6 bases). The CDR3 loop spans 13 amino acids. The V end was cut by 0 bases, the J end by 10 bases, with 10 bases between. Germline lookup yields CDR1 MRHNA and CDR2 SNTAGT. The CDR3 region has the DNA TGTGCCAGCAGTGACTCCTACCGGGGGGAGCAGTTCTTC. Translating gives CASSDSYRGEQFF.

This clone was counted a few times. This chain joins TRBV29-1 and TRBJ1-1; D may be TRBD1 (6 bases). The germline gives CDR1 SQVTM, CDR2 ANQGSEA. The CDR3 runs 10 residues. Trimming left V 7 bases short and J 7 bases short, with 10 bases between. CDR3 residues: CSARDNEAFF. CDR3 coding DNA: TGCAGCGCCCGGGACAATGAAGCTTTCTTT.

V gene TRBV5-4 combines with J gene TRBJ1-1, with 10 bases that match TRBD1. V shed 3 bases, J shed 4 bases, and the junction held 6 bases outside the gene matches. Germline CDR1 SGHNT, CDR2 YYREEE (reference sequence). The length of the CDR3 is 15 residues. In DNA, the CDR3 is TGTGCCAGCAGCTCGGTCCGGGACAGGGGCACTGAAGCTTTCTTT. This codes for CASSSVRDRGTEAFF.

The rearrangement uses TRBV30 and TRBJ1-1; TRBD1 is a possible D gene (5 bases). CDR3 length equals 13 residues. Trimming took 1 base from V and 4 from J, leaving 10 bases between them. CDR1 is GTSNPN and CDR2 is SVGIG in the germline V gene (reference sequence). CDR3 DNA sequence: TGTGCCTGGAGTGGTCAGGGAGGCACTGAAGCTTTCTTT. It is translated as CAWSGQGGTEAFF.

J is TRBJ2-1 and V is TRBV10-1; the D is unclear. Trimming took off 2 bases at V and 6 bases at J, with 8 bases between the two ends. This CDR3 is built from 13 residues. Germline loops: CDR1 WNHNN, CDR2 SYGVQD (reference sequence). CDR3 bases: TGCGCCAGCAGTGAGACCCAGTTCAATGAGCAGTTCTTC. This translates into CASSETQFNEQFF.

The CDR3: CASSYALETQYF. In nucleotides, the CDR3 is TGTGCCAGCAGCTACGCGCTGGAGACCCAGTACTTC. The chain carries TRBV7-6 and TRBJ2-5; D uncertain. The CDR3 extends over 12 amino acids. The V gene's germline CDR1 is SGHVS and CDR2 FNYEAQ. V lost 4 bases and J 5 bases, leaving 8 bases between the germline ends. The full variable domain, in which reference TRBV7-6 and TRBJ2-5 provide the parts outside the CDR3, is GAGVSQSPRYKVTKRGQDVALRCDPISGHVSLYWYRQALGQGPEFLTYFNYEAQQDKSGLPNDRFSAERPEGSISTLTIQRTEQRDSAMYRCASSYALETQYFGPGTRLLVL.

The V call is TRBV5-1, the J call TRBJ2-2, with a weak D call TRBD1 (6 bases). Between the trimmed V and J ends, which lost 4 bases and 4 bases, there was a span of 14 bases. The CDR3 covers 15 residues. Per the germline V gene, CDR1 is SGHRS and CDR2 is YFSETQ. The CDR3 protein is CASSHTGTGTGELFF. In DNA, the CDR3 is TGCGCCAGCAGCCACACAGGGACGGGCACCGGGGAGCTGTTTTTT.

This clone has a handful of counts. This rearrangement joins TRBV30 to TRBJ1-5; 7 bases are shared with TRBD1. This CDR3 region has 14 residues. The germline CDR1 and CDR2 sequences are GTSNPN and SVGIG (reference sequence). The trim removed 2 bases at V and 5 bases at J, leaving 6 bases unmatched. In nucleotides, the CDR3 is TGTGCCTGGAGTCCAGGGGGTGGAGATCAGCCCCAGCATTTT. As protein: CAWSPGGGDQPQHF.

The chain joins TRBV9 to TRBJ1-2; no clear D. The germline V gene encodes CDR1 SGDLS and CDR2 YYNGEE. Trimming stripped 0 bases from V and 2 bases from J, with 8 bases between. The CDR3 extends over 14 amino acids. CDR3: CASSVAGHNYGYTF. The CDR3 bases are TGTGCCAGCAGCGTAGCAGGCCACAACTATGGCTACACCTTC.

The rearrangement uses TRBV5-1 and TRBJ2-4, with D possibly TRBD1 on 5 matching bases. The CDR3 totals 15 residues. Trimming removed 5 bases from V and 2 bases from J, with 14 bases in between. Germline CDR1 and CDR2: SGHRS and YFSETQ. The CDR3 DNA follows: TGCGCCAGCAGTCTTAGAACAGGAACCAAAAACATTCAGTACTTC. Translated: CASSLRTGTKNIQYF.

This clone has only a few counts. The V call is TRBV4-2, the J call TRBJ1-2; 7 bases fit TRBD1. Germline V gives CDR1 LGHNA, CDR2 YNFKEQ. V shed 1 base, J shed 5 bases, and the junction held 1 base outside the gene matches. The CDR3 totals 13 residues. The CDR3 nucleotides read TGTGCCAGCAGCCAAGTCAGGGGGTATGGCTACACCTTC. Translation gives CASSQVRGYGYTF.

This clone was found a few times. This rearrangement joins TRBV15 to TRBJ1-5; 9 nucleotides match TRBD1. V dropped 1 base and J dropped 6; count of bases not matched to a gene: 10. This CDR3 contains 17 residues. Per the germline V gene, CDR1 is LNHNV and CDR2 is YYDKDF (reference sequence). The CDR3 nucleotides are TGTGCCACCAGCAGAGCCCCGGGACAGGGATCGGCTCAGCCCCAGCATTTT. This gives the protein CATSRAPGQGSAQPQHF.

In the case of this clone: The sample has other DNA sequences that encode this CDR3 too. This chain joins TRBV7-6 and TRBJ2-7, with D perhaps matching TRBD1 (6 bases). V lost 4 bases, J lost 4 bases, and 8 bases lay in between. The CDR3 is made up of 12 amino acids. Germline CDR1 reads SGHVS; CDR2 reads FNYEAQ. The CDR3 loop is CASSSQGYEQYF. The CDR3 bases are TGTGCCAGCAGCTCCCAGGGGTACGAGCAGTACTTC.

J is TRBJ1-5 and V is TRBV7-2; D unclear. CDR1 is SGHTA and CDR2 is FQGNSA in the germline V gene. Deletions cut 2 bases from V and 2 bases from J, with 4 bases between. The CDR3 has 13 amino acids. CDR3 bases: TGTGCCAGCAGCTTATCTCGCAATCAGCCCCAGCATTTT. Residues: CASSLSRNQPQHF.

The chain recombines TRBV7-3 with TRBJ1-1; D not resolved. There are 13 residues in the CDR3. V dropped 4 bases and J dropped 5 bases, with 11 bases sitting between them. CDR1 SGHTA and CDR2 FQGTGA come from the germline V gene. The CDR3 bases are TGTGCCAGCAGCTCCCTCACGGGGACTGAAGCTTTCTTT. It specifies CASSSLTGTEAFF.

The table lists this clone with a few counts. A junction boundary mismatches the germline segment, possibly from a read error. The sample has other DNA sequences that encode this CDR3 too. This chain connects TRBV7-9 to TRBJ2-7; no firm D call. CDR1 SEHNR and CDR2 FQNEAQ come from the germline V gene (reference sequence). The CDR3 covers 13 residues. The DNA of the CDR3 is TGTGCCAGCAGCTCCTCGGGTTCCTACGAGCAGTACTTT. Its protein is CASSSSGSYEQYF.

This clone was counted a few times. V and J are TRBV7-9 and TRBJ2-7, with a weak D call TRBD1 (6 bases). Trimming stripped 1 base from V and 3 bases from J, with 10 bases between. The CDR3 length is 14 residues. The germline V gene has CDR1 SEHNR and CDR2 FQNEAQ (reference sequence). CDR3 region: CASSLGQGNYEQYF. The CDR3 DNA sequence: TGTGCCAGCAGCTTAGGTCAGGGGAACTACGAGCAGTACTTC.

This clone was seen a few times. DNA of the CDR3: TGTGCCAGCAGCGTGGAGGGGCAAGCGGGGGGGCTTCATCATACGCAGTATTTT. This encodes CASSVEGQAGGLHHTQYF. J is TRBJ2-3 and V is TRBV9; 10 bases are a match to TRBD2. The V segment lost 2 bases and the J segment 7 bases; nucleotides outside the gene matches: 16. Germline V CDR1 and CDR2: SGDLS, YYNGEE. This CDR3 comprises 18 residues.

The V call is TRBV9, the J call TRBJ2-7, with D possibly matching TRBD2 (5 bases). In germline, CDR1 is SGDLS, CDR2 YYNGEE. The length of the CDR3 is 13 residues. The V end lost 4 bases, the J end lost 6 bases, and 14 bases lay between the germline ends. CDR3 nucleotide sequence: TGTGCCAGCAGCTTACTAGAGGGTGCCGAGCAGTACTTC. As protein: CASSLLEGAEQYF.

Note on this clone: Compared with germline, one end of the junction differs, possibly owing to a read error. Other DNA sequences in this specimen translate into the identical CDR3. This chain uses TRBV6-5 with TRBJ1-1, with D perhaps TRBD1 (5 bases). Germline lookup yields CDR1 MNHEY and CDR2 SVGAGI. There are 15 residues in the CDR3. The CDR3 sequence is CASRTTGWGLTEAFF. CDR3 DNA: TGTGCCAGCAGAACCACGGGGTGGGGACTCACTGAAGCCTTCTTT.

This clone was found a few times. DNA of the CDR3: TGCGCCAGCAGCTACGGGACAGGGGCAGATACGCAGTATTTT. Residues: CASSYGTGADTQYF. The rearrangement links TRBV5-1 to TRBJ2-3; 10 bases map to TRBD1. The CDR3 has 14 residues. Germline loops: CDR1 SGHRS, CDR2 YFSETQ. The ends lost 3 bases at V and 4 bases at J; junction bases unmatched: 2.

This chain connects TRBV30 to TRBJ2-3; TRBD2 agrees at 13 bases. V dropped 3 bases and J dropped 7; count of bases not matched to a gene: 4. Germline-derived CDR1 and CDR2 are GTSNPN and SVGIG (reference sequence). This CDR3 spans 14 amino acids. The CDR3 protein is CAWRTSGGAYTQYF. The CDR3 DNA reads TGTGCCTGGAGAACTAGCGGGGGGGCATATACGCAGTATTTT.

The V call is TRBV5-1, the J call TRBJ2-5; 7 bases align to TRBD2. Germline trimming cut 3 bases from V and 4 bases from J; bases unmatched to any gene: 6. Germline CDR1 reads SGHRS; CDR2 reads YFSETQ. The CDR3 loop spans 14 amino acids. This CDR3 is CASSSRGGGETQYF. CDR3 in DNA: TGCGCCAGCAGCTCCCGTGGGGGGGGAGAGACCCAGTACTTC. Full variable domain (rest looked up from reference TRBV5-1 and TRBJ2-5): KAGVTQTPRYLIKTRGQQVTLSCSPISGHRSVSWYQQTPGQGLQFLFEYFSETQRNKGNFPGRFSGRQFSNSRSEMNVSTLELGDSALYLCASSSRGGGETQYFGPGTRLLVL.

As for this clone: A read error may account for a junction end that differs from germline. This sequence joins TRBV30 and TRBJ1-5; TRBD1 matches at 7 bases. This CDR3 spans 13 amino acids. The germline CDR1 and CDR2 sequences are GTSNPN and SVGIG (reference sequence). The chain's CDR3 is CAFRGQPNQPKHF. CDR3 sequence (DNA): TGTGCCTTTAGGGGACAGCCCAATCAGCCCAAGCATTTC.

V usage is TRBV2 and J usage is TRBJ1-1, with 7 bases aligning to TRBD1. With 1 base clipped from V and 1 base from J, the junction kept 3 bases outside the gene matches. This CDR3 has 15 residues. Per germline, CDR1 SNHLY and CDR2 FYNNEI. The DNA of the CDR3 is TGTGCCAGCAGTGAAGTGGCAGGGGGGAACACTGAAGCTTTCTTT. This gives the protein CASSEVAGGNTEAFF.

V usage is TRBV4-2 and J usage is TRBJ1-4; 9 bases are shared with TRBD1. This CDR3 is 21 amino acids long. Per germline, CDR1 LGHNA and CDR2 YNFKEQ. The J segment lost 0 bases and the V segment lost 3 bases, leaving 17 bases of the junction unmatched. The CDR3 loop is CASSHDLNRQGVGTTNEKLFF. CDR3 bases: TGTGCCAGCAGCCATGACCTTAACCGACAGGGGGTGGGGACAACTAATGAAAAACTGTTTTTT.

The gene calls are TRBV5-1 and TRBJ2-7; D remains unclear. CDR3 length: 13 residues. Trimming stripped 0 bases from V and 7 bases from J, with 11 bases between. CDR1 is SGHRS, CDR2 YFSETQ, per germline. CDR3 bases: TGCGCCAGCAGCTTGGAAATGGTCCGGGAGCAGTACTTC. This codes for CASSLEMVREQYF.

The CDR3 region has the DNA TGTGCCAGTAGCCTACAGGGAAGGGGCCCCTATGGCTACACCTTC. It is translated as CASSLQGRGPYGYTF. V is TRBV19 and J is TRBJ1-2; D is perhaps TRBD1 (6 bases). This CDR3 has 15 residues. The ends were cut back, 6 bases at V and 4 bases at J, with 18 bases in the middle. The germline V gene has CDR1 LNHDA and CDR2 SQIVND (reference sequence). Full variable domain (remainder filled in from reference TRBV19 and TRBJ1-2): DGGITQSPKYLFRKEGQNVTLSCEQNLNHDAMYWYRQDPGQGLRLIYYSQIVNDFQKGDIAEGYSVSREKKESFPLTVTSAQKNPTAFYLCASSLQGRGPYGYTFGSGTRLTVV.

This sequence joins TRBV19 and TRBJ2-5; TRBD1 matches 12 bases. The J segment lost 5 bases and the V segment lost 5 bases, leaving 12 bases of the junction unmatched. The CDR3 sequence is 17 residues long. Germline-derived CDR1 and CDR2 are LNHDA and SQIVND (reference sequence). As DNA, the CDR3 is TGTGCCAGTAGTCCCCGTCCGGGACAGGGGGCCCGGGAGACCCAGTACTTC. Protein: CASSPRPGQGARETQYF.